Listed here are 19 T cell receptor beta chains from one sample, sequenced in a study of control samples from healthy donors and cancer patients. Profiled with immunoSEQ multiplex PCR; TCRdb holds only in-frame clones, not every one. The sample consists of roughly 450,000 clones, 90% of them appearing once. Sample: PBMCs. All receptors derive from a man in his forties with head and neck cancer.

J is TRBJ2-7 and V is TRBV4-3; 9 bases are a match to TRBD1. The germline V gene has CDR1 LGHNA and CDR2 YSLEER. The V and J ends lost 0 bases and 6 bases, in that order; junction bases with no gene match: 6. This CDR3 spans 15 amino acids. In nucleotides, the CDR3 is TGCGCCAGCAGCCAAGATCCGGGACAGGGAACCGAGCAGTACTTC. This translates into CASSQDPGQGTEQYF.

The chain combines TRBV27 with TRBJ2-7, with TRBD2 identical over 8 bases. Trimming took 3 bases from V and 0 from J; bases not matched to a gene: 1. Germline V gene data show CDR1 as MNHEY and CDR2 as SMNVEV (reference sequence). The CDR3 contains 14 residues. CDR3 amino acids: CASSFAGGSYEQYF. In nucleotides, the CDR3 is TGTGCCAGCAGTTTTGCGGGGGGCTCCTACGAGCAGTACTTC.

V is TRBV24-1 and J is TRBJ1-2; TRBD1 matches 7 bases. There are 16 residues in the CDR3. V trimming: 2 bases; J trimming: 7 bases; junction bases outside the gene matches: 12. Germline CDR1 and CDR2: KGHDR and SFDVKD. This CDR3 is CATSDSGTALRSGYTF. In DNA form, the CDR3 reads TGTGCCACCAGTGATTCCGGGACAGCGTTACGTTCTGGCTACACCTTC.

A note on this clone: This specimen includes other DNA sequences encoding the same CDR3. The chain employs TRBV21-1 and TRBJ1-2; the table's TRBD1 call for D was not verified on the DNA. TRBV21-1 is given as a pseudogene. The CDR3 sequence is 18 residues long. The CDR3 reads CASSKEGAGAPREVGYTF. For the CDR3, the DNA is TGTGCCAGCAGCAAAGAGGGGGCGGGCGCCCCCCGTGAAGTTGGCTACACCTTC.

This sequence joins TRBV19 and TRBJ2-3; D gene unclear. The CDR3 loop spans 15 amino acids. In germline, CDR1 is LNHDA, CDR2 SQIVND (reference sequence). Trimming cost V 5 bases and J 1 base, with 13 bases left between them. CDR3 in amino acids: CASSAGDEGTDTQYF. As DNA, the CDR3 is TGTGCCAGTAGTGCCGGTGACGAGGGCACAGATACGCAGTATTTT.

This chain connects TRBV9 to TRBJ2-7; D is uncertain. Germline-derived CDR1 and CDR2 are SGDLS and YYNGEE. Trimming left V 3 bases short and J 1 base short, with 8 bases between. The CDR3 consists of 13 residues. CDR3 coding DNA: TGTGCCAGCAGCGCAACATATTCCTACGAGCAGTACTTC. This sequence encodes CASSATYSYEQYF.

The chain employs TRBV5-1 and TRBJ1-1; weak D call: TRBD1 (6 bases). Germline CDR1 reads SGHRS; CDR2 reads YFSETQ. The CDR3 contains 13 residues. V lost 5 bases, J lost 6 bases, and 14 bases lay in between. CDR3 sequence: CASREGVGAEAFF. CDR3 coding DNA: TGCGCCAGCAGAGAGGGGGTAGGGGCTGAAGCTTTCTTT.

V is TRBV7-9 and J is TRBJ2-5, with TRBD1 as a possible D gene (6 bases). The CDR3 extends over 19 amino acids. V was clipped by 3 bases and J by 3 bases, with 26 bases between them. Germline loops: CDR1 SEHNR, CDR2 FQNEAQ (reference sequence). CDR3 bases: TGTGCCAGCAGCTTCCTACCGGTCCGACAGGCCCTCGGGGAAGAGACCCAGTACTTC. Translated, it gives CASSFLPVRQALGEETQYF.

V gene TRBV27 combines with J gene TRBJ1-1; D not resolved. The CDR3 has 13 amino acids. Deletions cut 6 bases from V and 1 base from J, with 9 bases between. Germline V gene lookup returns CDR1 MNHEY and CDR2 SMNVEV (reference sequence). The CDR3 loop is CASSQWGNTEAFF. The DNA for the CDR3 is TGTGCCAGCAGCCAGTGGGGGAACACTGAAGCTTTCTTT.

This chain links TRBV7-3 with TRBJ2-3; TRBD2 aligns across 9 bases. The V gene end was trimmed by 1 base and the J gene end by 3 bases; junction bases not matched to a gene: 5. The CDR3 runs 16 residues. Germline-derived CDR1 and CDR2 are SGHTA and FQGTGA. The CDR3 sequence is CASSLRVAGETDTQYF. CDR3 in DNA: TGTGCCAGCAGCTTAAGAGTAGCGGGAGAAACAGATACGCAGTATTTT.

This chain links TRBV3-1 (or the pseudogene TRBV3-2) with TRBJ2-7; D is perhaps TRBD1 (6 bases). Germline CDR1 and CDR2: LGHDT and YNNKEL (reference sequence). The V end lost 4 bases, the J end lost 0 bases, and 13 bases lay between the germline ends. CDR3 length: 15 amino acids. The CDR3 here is CASSPGALSSYEQYF. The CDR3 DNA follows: TGTGCCAGCAGCCCAGGGGCGCTAAGCTCCTACGAGCAGTACTTC.

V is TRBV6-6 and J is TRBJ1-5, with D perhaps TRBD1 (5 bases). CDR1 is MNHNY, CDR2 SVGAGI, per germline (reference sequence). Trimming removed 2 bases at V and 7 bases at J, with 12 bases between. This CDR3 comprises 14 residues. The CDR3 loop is CASSYGALSQPQHF. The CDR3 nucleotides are TGTGCCAGCAGTTACGGGGCCTTAAGCCAGCCCCAGCATTTT.

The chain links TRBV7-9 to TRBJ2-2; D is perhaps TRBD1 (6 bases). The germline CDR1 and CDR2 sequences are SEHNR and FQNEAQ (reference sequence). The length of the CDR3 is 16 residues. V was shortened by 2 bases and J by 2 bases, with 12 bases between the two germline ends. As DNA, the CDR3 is TGTGCCAGCAGCTTACCCCGGGACACCAACACCGGGGAGCTGTTTTTT. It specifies CASSLPRDTNTGELFF.

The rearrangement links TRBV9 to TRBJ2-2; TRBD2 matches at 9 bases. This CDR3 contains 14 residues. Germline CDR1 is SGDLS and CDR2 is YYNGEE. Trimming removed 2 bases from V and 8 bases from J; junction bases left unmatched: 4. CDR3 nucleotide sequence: TGTGCCAGCAGCGTTAGCGGGAGTGTTGGGGAGCTGTTTTTT. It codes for CASSVSGSVGELFF.

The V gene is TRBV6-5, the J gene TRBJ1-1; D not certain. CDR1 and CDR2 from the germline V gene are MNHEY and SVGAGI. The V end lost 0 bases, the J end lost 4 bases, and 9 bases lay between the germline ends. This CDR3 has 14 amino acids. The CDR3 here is CASSYSSMATEAFF. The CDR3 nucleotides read TGTGCCAGCAGTTACTCGTCGATGGCCACTGAAGCTTTCTTT.

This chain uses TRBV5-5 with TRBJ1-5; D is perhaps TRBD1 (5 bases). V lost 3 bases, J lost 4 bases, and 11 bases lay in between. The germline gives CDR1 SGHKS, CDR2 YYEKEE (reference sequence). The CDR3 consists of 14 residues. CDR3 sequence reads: CASSSGTGNQPQHF. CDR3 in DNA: TGTGCCAGCAGCTCGGGAACAGGAAATCAGCCCCAGCATTTT.

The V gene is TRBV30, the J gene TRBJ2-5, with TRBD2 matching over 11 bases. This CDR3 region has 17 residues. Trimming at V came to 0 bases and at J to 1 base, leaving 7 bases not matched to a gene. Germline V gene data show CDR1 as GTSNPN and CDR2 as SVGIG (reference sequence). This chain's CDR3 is CAWSVSLTSGSQETQYF. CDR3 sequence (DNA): TGTGCCTGGAGTGTAAGTCTTACTAGCGGGAGCCAAGAGACCCAGTACTTC.

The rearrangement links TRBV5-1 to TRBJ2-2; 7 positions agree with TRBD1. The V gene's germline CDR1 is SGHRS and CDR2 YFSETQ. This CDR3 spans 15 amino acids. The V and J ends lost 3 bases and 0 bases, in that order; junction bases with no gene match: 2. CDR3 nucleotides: TGCGCCAGCAGCTCGGGACAGCCGAACACCGGGGAGCTGTTTTTT. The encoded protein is CASSSGQPNTGELFF.

The CDR3 region is CASSGPGNSPGEQYF. DNA of the CDR3: TGTGCCAGCAGTGGGCCAGGGAACTCCCCCGGCGAGCAGTACTTC. This chain connects TRBV27 to TRBJ2-7; possibly TRBD1 for D (5 bases). Trimming cost V 5 bases and J 6 bases, with 20 bases left between them. The CDR3 loop spans 15 amino acids. Germline V gene data show CDR1 as MNHEY and CDR2 as SMNVEV (reference sequence).